Listed below are T cell receptor beta chains from one sample, sequenced in a study of blood T cells in healthy people across ages. TCRdb reprocessed the 5' RACE reads with MiXCR, giving one entry per CDR3 protein. The sample holds 1.5 million to 2 million distinct CDR3 sequences, about 35% seen once. The sequencing input was blood. Receptor source: a woman in her thirties in good health. CDR3s include the opening cysteine and the closing phenylalanine or tryptophan. The order of the fields is CDR3 DNA, CDR3 protein, CDR3 length, V gene, clone size, J gene, D gene. D genes are given only for firm matches. Not every row has a clone size; where given, it reads once, few, many or a size class.

TGCGCCAGCAGCCAGGTACAGGGGTATACTGAAGCTTTCTTT CASSQVQGYTEAFF 14 TRBV4-1 many TRBJ1-1 TRBD1
TGTGCCAGCAGCCAAAACAGGGGTAAGGACTATGGCTACACCTTC CASSQNRGKDYGYTF 15 TRBV3-1 NA TRBJ1-2 TRBD1
TGTGCCAGCAGCCTTGACAGGGGGCAAGGGTATGGCTACACCTTC CASSLDRGQGYGYTF 15 TRBV7-9 many TRBJ1-2 TRBD1
TGCGCCAGCAGCCCCTTAGGGCCTCTTTTCACAGATACGCAGTATTTT CASSPLGPLFTDTQYF 16 TRBV5-1 few TRBJ2-3 NA
TGTGCCAGCACCCTTAGATCTGGAGCGGGAAACTATGGCTACACCTTC CASTLRSGAGNYGYTF 16 TRBV11-2 once TRBJ1-2 NA
TGTGCCAGCAGGGAGGGGGCTGTCAATGAAAAACTGTTTTTT CASREGAVNEKLFF 14 TRBV28 NA TRBJ1-4 TRBD1
TGTGCCAGCAGCTTAGGTTTCAGAGAAAACACTGAAGCTTTCTTT CASSLGFRENTEAFF 15 TRBV13 NA TRBJ1-1 NA
TGTGCCAGCAGCTCCTCAACGGTCCGAGGACAGGAAGGTTTCAATACGCAGTATTTT CASSSSTVRGQEGFNTQYF 19 TRBV7-8 few TRBJ2-3 TRBD1
TGTGCTAGTGGTTCCCCCGAACCCGGCCCAGATACGCAGTATTTT CASGSPEPGPDTQYF 15 TRBV12-5 NA TRBJ2-3 NA
TGTGCCAGCAGACTAGGACAGGGTAAAGAGACCCAGTACTTC CASRLGQGKETQYF 14 TRBV6-6 NA TRBJ2-5 TRBD1
TGTGCCAGCAGTAGGGCGGGGACAGATACGCAGTATTTT CASSRAGTDTQYF 13 TRBV28 few TRBJ2-3 NA
TGCAGTGCCGGAAAGGGGGGAATGAGCACGGATACGCAGTATTTT CSAGKGGMSTDTQYF 15 TRBV20-1 NA TRBJ2-3 NA
TGTGCCAGCAGTAAAGGGACTAGCGGGGTCAGCACAGATACGCAGTATTTT CASSKGTSGVSTDTQYF 17 TRBV6-1 NA TRBJ2-3 TRBD2
TGCAGTGCTAGTTCTAGCTCCCACAATGAGCAGTTCTTC CSASSSSHNEQFF 13 TRBV20-1 NA TRBJ2-1 NA
TGTGCCAGCAGGCCAGGACTAGCATTCTCCCACGAGCAGTACTTC CASRPGLAFSHEQYF 15 TRBV6-6 NA TRBJ2-7 TRBD2
TGTGCCACCAGCAGAGATCTTGGTTTGGACTACGAGCAGTACTTC CATSRDLGLDYEQYF 15 TRBV15 few TRBJ2-7 NA
TGTGCCAGCACCTTCTCGGGGGCCGACTATGGCTACACCTTC CASTFSGADYGYTF 14 TRBV12-3/TRBV12-4 few TRBJ1-2 NA
TGTGCCTGGAGTGTAAGTAAAAGGACAGTCTCCTACGAGCAGTACTTC CAWSVSKRTVSYEQYF 16 TRBV30 NA TRBJ2-7 NA
TGTGCCAGCAGTTATAGGGGTGGGGTGGGGTCTGAAGCTTTCTTT CASSYRGGVGSEAFF 15 TRBV27 NA TRBJ1-1 NA
TGCAGTGCTAGCTACAGGAGCACAAGCACAGATACGCAGTATTTT CSASYRSTSTDTQYF 15 TRBV20-1 once TRBJ2-3 NA
TGCGCCAGCAGCCAAGATCCGGGAATCGAGCAGTACTTC CASSQDPGIEQYF 13 TRBV4-1 NA TRBJ2-7 NA
TGCAGTGCTAGGGTGTGGGAGTTAGATACGCAGTATTTT CSARVWELDTQYF 13 TRBV20-1 few TRBJ2-3 NA
TGTGCCAGCAGTCAACTAGGGACTTGCGGTCAAGAGACCCAGTACTTC CASSQLGTCGQETQYF 16 TRBV28 NA TRBJ2-5 NA
TGTGCCAGCAGCCATTTATTACCCGGGACAGGGGCAGTTTCCCTCCACTTT CASSHLLPGTGAVSLHF 17 TRBV14 NA TRBJ1-6 TRBD1
TGTGCCAGCAGCTTAGGAAGGGACAGTGGGAACTATGGCTACACCTTC CASSLGRDSGNYGYTF 16 TRBV7-9 few TRBJ1-2 TRBD1
TGCGCCAGCAGCGCGAGACCCGGCAACTATGGCTACACCTTC CASSARPGNYGYTF 14 TRBV5-1 NA TRBJ1-2 NA
TGTGCCAGCAGCGCAGAAACAGGGAGTTATGGCTACACCTTC CASSAETGSYGYTF 14 TRBV9 few TRBJ1-2 NA
TGTGCCAGCAGCCAAGGGGGGGGGGTAAACAATGAGCAGTTCTTC CASSQGGGVNNEQFF 15 TRBV3-1 few TRBJ2-1 TRBD2
TGTGCCAGCAGCAAAGGCCAGGGAGTCGGTTATGGCTACACCTTC CASSKGQGVGYGYTF 15 TRBV21-1 NA TRBJ1-2 NA
TGTGCCAGCAGCTTAATGTCGGGGGAGACCCAGTACTTC CASSLMSGETQYF 13 TRBV7-2 NA TRBJ2-5 NA
TGCAGTGCTAGGACAGGTTTTACTGTCATTGATGAGCAGTTCTTC CSARTGFTVIDEQFF 15 TRBV20-1 few TRBJ2-1 NA
TGTGCCAGCAGTCACCGGGGGGAAGGCAATGAGCAGTTCTTC CASSHRGEGNEQFF 14 TRBV11-3 NA TRBJ2-1 TRBD2
TGTGCCACCAGCAAGGGGTCCGGCGGGAGAGGTGATGAGCAGTTCTTC CATSKGSGGRGDEQFF 16 TRBV15 NA TRBJ2-1 TRBD2
TGTGCCAGCAGCTCCGGGACTGGCTTCTACAATGAGCAGTTCTTC CASSSGTGFYNEQFF 15 TRBV28 few TRBJ2-1 NA
TGCAGTGCCCAGCGGGGCCACGGGGTCGATACGCAGTATTTT CSAQRGHGVDTQYF 14 TRBV20-1 NA TRBJ2-3 TRBD2
TGTGCCAGCAGCTACACCGGGACAGACTACGAGCAGTACTTC CASSYTGTDYEQYF 14 TRBV7-9 few TRBJ2-7 TRBD1
TGTGCCAGCAGTTCAGGACGGTCATATTGGCAGTACTTC CASSSGRSYWQYF 13 TRBV27 NA TRBJ2-4 NA
TGCAGTGCTAAAGTCGGACTAGCGGGGCAGTATTTT CSAKVGLAGQYF 12 TRBV20-1 few TRBJ2-3 TRBD2
TGTGCCAGCAGTTTACTCCGGACCCCGGTTCGGGATACGCAGTATTTT CASSLLRTPVRDTQYF 16 TRBV27 few TRBJ2-3 NA
TGCGCCAGCTCACCTAGGGGCAGTTGGCCGTCCTACGAGCAGTACTTC CASSPRGSWPSYEQYF 16 TRBV18 few TRBJ2-7 NA
TGCGCCAGCAGCTTGGCAGCCGACGCGGAGCAGTTCTTC CASSLAADAEQFF 13 TRBV5-1 few TRBJ2-1 NA
TGCAGCGTTGAACTCGGGACTAGCGGGAGGGAGATCTACGAGCAGTACTTC CSVELGTSGREIYEQYF 17 TRBV29-1 many TRBJ2-7 TRBD2
TGTGCCAGCAGCTCGGGAGGACTGGCGGGGGAGACCCAGTACTTC CASSSGGLAGETQYF 15 TRBV12-3/TRBV12-4 many TRBJ2-5 TRBD2
TGTGCCAGCAGCCCTCACCGACAGGGGAGGGGCTATGGCTACACCTTC CASSPHRQGRGYGYTF 16 TRBV14 NA TRBJ1-2 TRBD1